Listed below are T cell receptor beta chains from one sample, sequenced in a study of synovial regulatory T cells in juvenile arthritis. The repertoire was sequenced with immunoSEQ multiplex PCR; TCRdb's copy has only in-frame clones and lacks some. The sample totals nearly 2,500 clones. Sequenced material: Treg cells from the synovium. The receptor set was obtained from a donor aged 2-30 years with juvenile idiopathic arthritis. Both conserved end residues are part of each CDR3. Clone size reads once, few, many, or a class if the clone is expanded.

CASSERLAGGYEQYF	TRBV2	TRBJ2-7	medium-sized
CASNRQGGYGYTF	TRBV6-5	TRBJ1-2	medium-sized
CASSVGSTDTQYF	TRBV9	TRBJ2-3	medium-sized
CASSISRQIEAFF	TRBV19	TRBJ1-1	medium-sized
CASSLPRGSGNTDTQYF	TRBV7-8	TRBJ2-3	medium-sized
CASSGGTGVNTGELFF	TRBV5-1	TRBJ2-2	medium-sized
CASSFPGTRSDTDTQYF	TRBV7-9	TRBJ2-3	medium-sized
CASSIGQGPGLTYGYTF	TRBV19	TRBJ1-2	medium-sized
CASSPPRGSHADTQYF	TRBV18	TRBJ2-3	medium-sized
CASSTMAGRETYEQYF	TRBV7-8	TRBJ2-7	medium-sized
CASSVVPYTTGELFF	TRBV9	TRBJ2-2	medium-sized
CASNSQGFYDGGELFF	TRBV5-6	TRBJ2-2	medium-sized
CSPLGGLDRNTIYF	TRBV29-1	TRBJ1-3	medium-sized
CASSLVGATNEKLFF	TRBV5-5	TRBJ1-4	medium-sized
CASSQVQGYEQYF	TRBV4-1	TRBJ2-7	medium-sized
CASSVGRAYNEQFF	TRBV25-1	TRBJ2-1	medium-sized
CAWSRLAGVAPYNEQFF	TRBV30	TRBJ2-1	medium-sized
CASTRGTSGLNEQFF	TRBV19	TRBJ2-1	medium-sized
CASRERVGVHEQFF	TRBV19	TRBJ2-1	medium-sized
CASSLAPGSYEQYF	TRBV7-2	TRBJ2-7	medium-sized
CASGLVLQDGSGELFF	TRBV12-5	TRBJ1-4	medium-sized
CASSRPGQLNTGELFF	TRBV2	TRBJ2-2	medium-sized
CSARQFGYTF	TRBV20-1	TRBJ1-2	medium-sized
CAISEGPRVTDTQYF	TRBV10-3	TRBJ2-3	medium-sized
CASSPRGQAYTF	TRBV14	TRBJ1-2	medium-sized
CASSIPGELFF	TRBV5-1	TRBJ2-2	medium-sized
CASSLARETQYF	TRBV5-1	TRBJ2-5	medium-sized
CASRRGNTEAFF	TRBV6-6	TRBJ1-1	medium-sized
CASSAGLAGYNEQFF	TRBV7-6	TRBJ2-1	medium-sized
CASSQDRNTEAFF	TRBV6-4	TRBJ1-1	medium-sized
CASSLRDSRYEQYF	TRBV27	TRBJ2-7	medium-sized
CASSSRGGSNHSPLHF	TRBV7-2	TRBJ1-6	medium-sized
CSAALGVEDEQFF	TRBV29-1	TRBJ2-1	medium-sized
CASSKGLESSEQFF	TRBV19	TRBJ2-1	medium-sized
CASSHGLAGGPHEQYF	TRBV27	TRBJ2-7	medium-sized
CASSSPGGALYGYTF	TRBV6-6	TRBJ1-2	medium-sized
CASSGREGDTQYF	TRBV19	TRBJ2-3	medium-sized
CATSRAEASVDHF	TRBV15	TRBJ2-3	large
CASSEGRTILSNEQFF	TRBV2	TRBJ2-1	medium-sized
CASSGGTAAYGYTF	TRBV5-1	TRBJ1-2	medium-sized